This T cell receptor (beta chain) was profiled in a study of graft-versus-host responses after intestinal transplantation (dated by TCRdb to the early 2020s). Background on the whole study: The transplants that recipients received were multivisceral, liver-intestinal, or isolated intestinal. Every recipient was given anti-thymocyte globulin induction, followed by about 3 years of maintenance tacrolimus and steroids. Graft-versus-host and host-versus-graft alloreactive T cell clones were tracked in the graft, circulation and bone marrow after intestinal transplantation using bulk TCR-beta CDR3 sequencing. Alloreactive clones were identified by sequencing pre-transplant mixed lymphocyte reaction products and comparing these products with unstimulated pre-transplant donor and recipient T cells. The cohort enrolled under 25 intestinal transplant recipients including one retransplant, and a few patients lacking pretransplant specimens were excluded. Donor T cell macrochimerism was defined as a peak of at least 4% donor T cells among recipient peripheral blood mononuclear cells. Rather than being sequenced by the commercial service, samples from a few later patients were sequenced in-house on an Illumina MiSeq and processed with MiXCR. Results and caveats for the whole study, not just this receptor: Early after transplant, peak levels of circulating GvH clones were found to be associated with declines in HvG clones. Conclusions were limited by the relatively low number and heterogeneity of intestinal transplant patients. Patients with donor T cell macrochimerism had high GvH to HvG T cell clonal ratios in their allografts. GvH clones turned up in recipient bone marrow, with some appearing earlier in ileal mucosa or blood, a pattern consistent with an intestinal mucosal origin.

For this clone: Its antigen specificity is not known. The input lacks base qualities; no much larger clone sits a single base away.

Explained via the paper, the time point label denotes: cells obtained before transplantation from donor or recipient. CD3+CD4+ and CD3+CD8+ populations were FACS-sorted from unstimulated pre-transplant donor and recipient cells taken from spleen or lymph nodes. According to the germline V gene, CDR1 reads MNHNS and CDR2 reads SASEGT. Its CDR3 holds 13 amino acids, cysteine through phenylalanine. The only DNA kept is the CDR3, 39 bases in frame from the first base. At the junction V is shortened by 3 bases and J by 4 bases, with 9 bases in between. Libraries were built with the immunoSEQ multiplex PCR assay. For most patients, genomic DNA was isolated with the Qiagen DNeasy Blood and Tissue Kit and shipped frozen to Adaptive Biotechnologies for TCR sequencing. For most patients, high-throughput TCR-beta CDR3 sequencing of genomic DNA was performed by Adaptive Biotechnologies. In the original analysis: TCR sequencing data for roughly 18 patients were retrieved from Adaptive's ImmunoSEQ software; three other patients were processed with MiXCR and VDJtools. CD4 versus CD8 sorting errors were corrected by removing sequences found in both subsets at a frequency ratio below 5:1. CDR3 nucleotide sequences shared between donor and recipient were removed because the origin of such sequences could not be assigned. At least 2-fold expansion over unstimulated cells and a minimum CFSE-low frequency of 0.002% (template counts) or 0.001% (read counts) were required for clones to be classified as alloreactive. Mappable clones were those detected in sequenced pre-transplant spleen, lymph node, or MLR CFSE-low populations of the donor or recipient. The cumulative frequency of alloreactive clones was calculated as a percentage of all sequences, weighted by copy number. TCRdb took over this immuneACCESS table, retaining in-frame rearrangements with V and J assigned. Such tables are incomplete; in checked studies, under half of the missing clones stem from an unresolved V gene, and the remainder is unexplained. The V and J calls and the clone size are those of that table, but D and trimming were determined from the DNA. In all, the sample holds about 90,000 clones, and roughly 80% of those were seen once. Around 0.86% of the sample comes from the top ten.

This TCR was recovered from a human donor who received an intestinal transplant. The specimen comprised unstimulated CD4+ T cells sorted from spleen or lymph node cells, sampled before intestinal transplant. In this chain, TRBV6-1 is recombined with TRBJ2-5; TRBD2 is a possible D gene, resting on 6 matching bases. For the CDR3, the sequence is CASSEAGGETQYF. The sequence in DNA is TGTGCCAGCAGTGAGGCCGGGGGAGAGACCCAGTACTTC.